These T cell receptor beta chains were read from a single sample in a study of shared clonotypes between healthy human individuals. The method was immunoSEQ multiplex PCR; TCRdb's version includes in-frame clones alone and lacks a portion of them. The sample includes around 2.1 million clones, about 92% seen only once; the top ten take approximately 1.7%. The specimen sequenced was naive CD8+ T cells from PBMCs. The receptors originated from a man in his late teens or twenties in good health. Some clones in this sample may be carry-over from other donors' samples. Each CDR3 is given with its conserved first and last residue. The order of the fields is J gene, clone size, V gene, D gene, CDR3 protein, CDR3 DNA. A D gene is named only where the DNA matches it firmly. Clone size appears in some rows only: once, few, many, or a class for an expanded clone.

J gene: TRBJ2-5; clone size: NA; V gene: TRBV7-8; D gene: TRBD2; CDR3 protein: CATTGGLGGSETQYF; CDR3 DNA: TGTGCCACCACGGGGGGACTAGGGGGTTCGGAGACCCAGTACTTC
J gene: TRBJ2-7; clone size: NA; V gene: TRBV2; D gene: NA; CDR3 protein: CASTKGWASESYEQYF; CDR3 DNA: TGTGCCAGCACGAAGGGGTGGGCTAGCGAGTCCTACGAGCAGTACTTC
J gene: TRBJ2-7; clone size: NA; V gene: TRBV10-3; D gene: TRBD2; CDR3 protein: CAAAGREGRYEQYF; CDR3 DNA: TGTGCCGCAGCGGGACGGGAGGGCCGCTACGAGCAGTACTTC
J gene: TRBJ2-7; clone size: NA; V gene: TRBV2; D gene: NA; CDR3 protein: CASSWDAPSSYEQYF; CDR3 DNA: TGTGCCAGCAGCTGGGATGCCCCAAGCTCCTACGAGCAGTACTTC
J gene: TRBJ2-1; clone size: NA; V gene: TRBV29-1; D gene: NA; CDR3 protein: CSVESNNEQFF; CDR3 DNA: TGCAGCGTTGAAAGTAACAATGAGCAGTTCTTC
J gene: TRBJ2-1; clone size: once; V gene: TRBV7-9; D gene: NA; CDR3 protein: CASSSPHEQFF; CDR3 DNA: TGTGCCAGCAGTTCCCCTCATGAGCAGTTCTTC
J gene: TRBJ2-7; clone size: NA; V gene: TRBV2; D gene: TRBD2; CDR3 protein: CASSRTGEGSSYEQYF; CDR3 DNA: TGTGCCAGCAGTCGTACGGGGGAGGGAAGCTCCTACGAGCAGTACTTC
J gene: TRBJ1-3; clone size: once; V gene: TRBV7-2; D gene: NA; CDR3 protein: CASSPDRINPPGNTIYF; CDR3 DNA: TGTGCCAGCAGCCCGGACAGAATCAACCCCCCTGGAAACACCATATATTTT
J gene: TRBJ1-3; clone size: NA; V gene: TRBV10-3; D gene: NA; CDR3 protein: CAILGEGRSGNTIYF; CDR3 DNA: TGTGCCATCCTTGGGGAGGGGAGGTCTGGAAACACCATATATTTT
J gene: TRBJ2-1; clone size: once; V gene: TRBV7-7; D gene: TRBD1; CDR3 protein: CASSPPTQGAGLFPYNEQFF; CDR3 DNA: TGTGCCAGCAGCCCCCCAACCCAGGGGGCGGGATTATTCCCCTACAATGAGCAGTTCTTC
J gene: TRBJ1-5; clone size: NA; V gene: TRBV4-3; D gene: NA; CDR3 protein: CASSLDSNQPQHF; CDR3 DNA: TGCGCCAGCAGCCTAGATAGCAATCAGCCCCAGCATTTT
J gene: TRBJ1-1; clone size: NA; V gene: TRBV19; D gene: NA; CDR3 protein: CASSTPLTGFRVTEAFF; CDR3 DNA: TGTGCCAGTAGTACTCCTCTTACCGGGTTTAGGGTCACTGAAGCTTTCTTT
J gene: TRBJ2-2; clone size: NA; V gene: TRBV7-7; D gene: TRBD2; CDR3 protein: CASSPGTSGRASTGELFF; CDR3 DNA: TGTGCCAGCAGCCCCGGGACTAGCGGGAGGGCGAGTACCGGGGAGCTGTTTTTT
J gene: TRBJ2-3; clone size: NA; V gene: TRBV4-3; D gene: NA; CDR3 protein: CASSQEGETRYGTQYF; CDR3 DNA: TGCGCCAGCAGCCAAGAAGGGGAAACAAGATATGGGACGCAGTATTTT
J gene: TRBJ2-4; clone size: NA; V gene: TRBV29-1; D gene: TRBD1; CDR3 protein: CSVSPTGLAKNIQYF; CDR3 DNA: TGCAGCGTTTCCCCGACAGGGCTAGCCAAAAACATTCAGTACTTC
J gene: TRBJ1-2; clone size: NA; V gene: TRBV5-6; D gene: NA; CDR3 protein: CASSFPTRGYTF; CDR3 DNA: TGTGCCAGCAGCTTCCCTACCCGAGGCTACACCTTC
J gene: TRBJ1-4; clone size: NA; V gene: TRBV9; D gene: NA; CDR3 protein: CASSAAGQRIEKLFF; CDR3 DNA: TGTGCCAGCAGCGCAGCCGGGCAGCGAATTGAAAAACTGTTTTTT
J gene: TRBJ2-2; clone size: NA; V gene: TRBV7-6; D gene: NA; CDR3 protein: CASSPPTDTGELFF; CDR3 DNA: TGTGCCAGCAGTCCCCCGACCGACACCGGGGAGCTGTTTTTT
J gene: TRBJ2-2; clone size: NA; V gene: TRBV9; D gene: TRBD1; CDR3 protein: CASSVSRDRVHTGELFF; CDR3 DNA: TGTGCCAGCAGCGTATCTCGGGACAGGGTGCACACCGGGGAGCTGTTTTTT
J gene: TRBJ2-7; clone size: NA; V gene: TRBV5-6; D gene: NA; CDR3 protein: CASSPWAGSSYEQYF; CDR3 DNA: TGTGCCAGCAGCCCGTGGGCAGGGAGCTCCTACGAGCAGTACTTC
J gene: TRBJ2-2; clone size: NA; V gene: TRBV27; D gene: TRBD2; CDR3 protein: CASSSPLGLAGATGELFF; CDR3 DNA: TGTGCCAGCAGTTCACCCCTCGGACTAGCGGGAGCCACCGGGGAGCTGTTTTTT
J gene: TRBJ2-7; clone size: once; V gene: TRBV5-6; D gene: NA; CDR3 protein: CASSLALGPYEQYF; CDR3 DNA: TGTGCCAGCAGCTTGGCATTGGGACCCTACGAGCAGTACTTC
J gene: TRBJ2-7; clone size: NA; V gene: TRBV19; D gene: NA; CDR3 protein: CASSTAGGAHEQYF; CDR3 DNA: TGTGCCAGTAGTACAGCAGGGGGGGCACACGAGCAGTACTTC
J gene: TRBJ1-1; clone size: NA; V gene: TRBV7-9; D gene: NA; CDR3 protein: CASSLKGAGTEAFF; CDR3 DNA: TGTGCCAGCAGCTTAAAAGGGGCGGGAACTGAAGCTTTCTTT
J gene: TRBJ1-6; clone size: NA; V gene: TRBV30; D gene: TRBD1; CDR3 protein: CAWDRMGDRDSPLHF; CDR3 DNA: TGTGCCTGGGACCGTATGGGGGACAGAGATTCACCCCTCCACTTT
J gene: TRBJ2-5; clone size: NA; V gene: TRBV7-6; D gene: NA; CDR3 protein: CASSVEDDIGETQYF; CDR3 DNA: TGTGCCAGCAGCGTCGAAGATGATATCGGGGAGACCCAGTACTTC
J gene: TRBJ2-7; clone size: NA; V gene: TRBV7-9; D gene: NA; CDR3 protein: CASSLSGPLYEQYF; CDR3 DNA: TGTGCCAGCAGCTTATCGGGACCGCTCTACGAGCAGTACTTC
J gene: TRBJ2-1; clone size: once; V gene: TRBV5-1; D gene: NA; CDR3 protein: CASIKNNEQFF; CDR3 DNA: TGCGCCAGCATTAAGAACAATGAGCAGTTCTTC
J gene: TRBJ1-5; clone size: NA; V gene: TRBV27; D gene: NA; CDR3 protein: CASRALGWNQPQHF; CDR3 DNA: TGTGCCAGCAGGGCTCTTGGGTGGAACCAGCCCCAGCATTTT
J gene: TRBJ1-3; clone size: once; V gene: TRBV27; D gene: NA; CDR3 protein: CASSLRSGSSGNTIYF; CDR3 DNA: TGTGCCAGCAGTTTAAGGTCCGGGAGCTCTGGAAACACCATATATTTT